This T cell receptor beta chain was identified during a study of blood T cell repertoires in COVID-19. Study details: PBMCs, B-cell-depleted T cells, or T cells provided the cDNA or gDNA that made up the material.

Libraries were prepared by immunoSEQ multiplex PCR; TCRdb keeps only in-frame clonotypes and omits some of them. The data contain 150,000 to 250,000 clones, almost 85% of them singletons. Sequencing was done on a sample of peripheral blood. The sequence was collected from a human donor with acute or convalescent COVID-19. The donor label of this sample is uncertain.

In nucleotides, the CDR3 is TGTGCCAGCAGTGAATTCGATCAGGGTCAGGGCTACACCTTC. Protein sequence: CASSEFDQGQGYTF. The chain couples TRBV2 to TRBJ1-2; weak D call: TRBD1 (5 bases). CDR3 length equals 14 residues. V dropped 2 bases and J dropped 8 bases, with 15 bases sitting between them. CDR1 and CDR2 (germline): SNHLY, FYNNEI.